Listed below are T cell receptor beta chains from one sample, sequenced in a study of blood T cells in healthy people across ages. A single record per CDR3 protein comes from TCRdb applying MiXCR to the 5' RACE reads. The top ten clones hold about 38% of a sample with more than 650,000 distinct CDR3 sequences, about 53% of them seen once. Source material: blood. The source is a man at least 80 years old in good health. The CDR3 runs from the conserved cysteine through the conserved F or W. The D gene is left open where the match is weak. Not all rows give a size; the values are once, few, many and, for expanded clones, a class.

clone size,V gene,J gene,D gene,CDR3 protein,CDR3 DNA
few,TRBV7-9,TRBJ2-7,-,CASSLYGESSYEQYF,TGTGCCAGCAGCTTATATGGGGAGAGCTCCTACGAGCAGTACTTC
few,TRBV6-2/TRBV6-3,TRBJ2-3,-,CASSFPDSQYAYF,TGTGCCAGCAGTTTTCCGGACAGCCAATACGCGTATTTT
few,TRBV20-1,TRBJ1-5,-,CSASGFDRKGGYSNQPQHF,TGCAGTGCTAGCGGATTCGACAGGAAAGGGGGTTATAGCAATCAGCCCCAGCATTTT
-,TRBV10-3,TRBJ2-4,TRBD2,CAISELAGGPVEQYF,TGTGCCATCAGTGAGCTAGCGGGAGGGCCTGTTGAGCAGTACTTC
-,TRBV29-1,TRBJ2-1,TRBD2,CSVPTSDSYNEQFF,TGCAGCGTTCCGACTAGCGACTCCTACAATGAGCAGTTCTTC
-,TRBV7-3,TRBJ2-1,-,CASSPRGIGNEQFF,TGTGCCAGCAGCCCACGAGGGATAGGGAATGAGCAGTTCTTC
once,TRBV20-1,TRBJ2-7,TRBD2,CSARDPTSGRVSSYEQYF,TGCAGTGCTAGAGATCCCACTAGCGGGAGGGTCAGCTCCTACGAGCAGTACTTC
-,TRBV27,TRBJ1-2,-,CASSLSRGANYGYTF,TGTGCCAGCAGTTTATCCCGGGGCGCAAACTATGGCTACACCTTC
-,TRBV9,TRBJ2-3,-,CASSPIGRDAYF,TGTGCCAGCAGCCCAATCGGTAGAGACGCGTATTTT
-,TRBV5-1,TRBJ2-2,-,CASGRYTGELFF,TGCGCCAGCGGGAGATACACCGGGGAGCTGTTTTTT
-,TRBV7-2,TRBJ1-6,-,CASSRGTSGRKINSPLHF,TGTGCCAGCAGCCGTGGGACTAGCGGGAGGAAGATTAATTCACCCCTCCACTTT
-,TRBV20-1,TRBJ1-2,-,CSARGPRLYGYTF,TGCAGTGCTAGAGGTCCCAGGCTCTATGGCTACACCTTC
-,TRBV19,TRBJ2-7,TRBD2,CASSIRASGRTYNEQYF,TGTGCCAGTAGTATAAGGGCTAGCGGGAGGACCTACAATGAGCAGTACTTC
-,TRBV27,TRBJ2-7,TRBD1,CASTRRGGQGYYEQYF,TGTGCCAGCACTAGGAGAGGGGGACAGGGGTACTACGAGCAGTACTTC
few,TRBV5-1,TRBJ2-5,-,CASSLIRVQETQYF,TGCGCCAGCAGCTTGATCAGGGTTCAAGAGACCCAGTACTTC
few,TRBV24-1,TRBJ2-3,TRBD2,CATSDNRGLPILIREYF,TGTGCCACCAGTGATAACCGGGGACTACCTATCCTGATACGCGAGTATTTT
-,TRBV6-2/TRBV6-3,TRBJ2-7,-,CASSYSRTATSYEQYF,TGTGCCAGCAGTTACTCCCGGACCGCGACCTCCTACGAGCAGTACTTC
-,TRBV3-1,TRBJ2-7,TRBD1,CASRRSTGDEQYF,TGTGCCAGCAGGCGCTCGACAGGGGACGAGCAGTACTTC
-,TRBV9,TRBJ2-7,TRBD2,CASSTSGTRPEQYF,TGTGCCAGCAGCACCTCCGGGACTAGGCCCGAGCAGTACTTC
-,TRBV27,TRBJ2-5,TRBD2,CASSTRGLAGLTQKEETQYF,TGTGCCAGCAGTACCCGCGGGCTAGCGGGATTAACCCAAAAGGAAGAGACCCAGTACTTC
once,TRBV6-2/TRBV6-3,TRBJ1-1,TRBD1,CASSRTQGAEAFF,TGTGCCAGCAGCCGAACACAGGGGGCTGAAGCTTTCTTT
-,TRBV7-2,TRBJ2-7,TRBD1,CASSLSGTGLPYEQYF,TGTGCCAGCAGCCTCTCCGGGACAGGGCTCCCCTACGAGCAGTACTTC
few,TRBV2,TRBJ1-4,-,CASSPDEKLFF,TGTGCCAGCAGCCCTGACGAAAAACTGTTTTTT
few,TRBV4-2,TRBJ1-2,-,CASSQNHGLGDGYTF,TGTGCCAGCAGCCAAAATCATGGGCTAGGGGATGGCTACACCTTC
-,TRBV25-1,TRBJ1-1,-,CASRAGRQAFF,TGTGCCAGCAGGGCAGGGCGTCAAGCTTTCTTT
many,TRBV10-3,TRBJ1-2,TRBD1,CAISSLNGQGNYGYTF,TGTGCCATCAGCTCCCTAAACGGACAGGGTAACTATGGCTACACCTTC
-,TRBV29-1,TRBJ1-1,-,CSALSGGTEAFF,TGCAGCGCCCTAAGCGGGGGCACTGAAGCTTTCTTT
-,TRBV6-5,TRBJ2-7,TRBD1,CASREDRVYPYEQYF,TGTGCCAGCAGGGAGGACAGGGTCTATCCCTACGAGCAGTACTTC
-,TRBV27,TRBJ2-1,-,CATLREQFF,TGTGCCACTTTGCGGGAGCAGTTCTTC
-,TRBV6-2/TRBV6-3,TRBJ2-1,-,CASSPGDGEQFF,TGTGCCAGCAGCCCCGGTGACGGCGAGCAGTTCTTC
-,TRBV25-1,TRBJ1-1,TRBD1,CASSPGQGATEAFF,TGTGCCAGCAGCCCCGGACAGGGGGCCACTGAAGCTTTCTTT
-,TRBV24-1,TRBJ2-3,-,CATTTALTDTQYF,TGTGCCACCACCACGGCCCTCACAGATACGCAGTATTTT
-,TRBV27,TRBJ1-4,TRBD1,CASRSRQGFNEELFF,TGTGCCAGCAGGTCACGACAGGGCTTTAATGAAGAACTGTTTTTT
-,TRBV10-2,TRBJ2-1,TRBD2,CASTAGGLSYNEQFF,TGCGCCTCGACAGCGGGAGGCCTATCCTACAATGAGCAGTTCTTC
-,TRBV4-2,TRBJ2-4,TRBD2,CASSRGLAGGWENIQYF,TGTGCCAGCAGCCGAGGACTAGCGGGAGGCTGGGAAAACATTCAGTACTTC
-,TRBV6-5,TRBJ2-1,TRBD2,CASSGAGGSYNEQFF,TGTGCCAGCAGTGGAGCGGGAGGCTCCTACAATGAGCAGTTCTTC
once,TRBV6-1,TRBJ1-1,TRBD1,CASSEGGTGVAFF,TGTGCCAGCAGTGAAGGTGGGACAGGTGTAGCTTTCTTT
-,TRBV12-3/TRBV12-4,TRBJ1-1,-,CATSGGQAFF,TGTGCCACTAGCGGGGGGCAAGCTTTCTTT
-,TRBV13,TRBJ2-7,TRBD2,CASSLRLAGGPSFDEQYF,TGTGCCAGCAGCTTAAGGTTAGCGGGAGGGCCGAGCTTCGACGAGCAGTACTTC
few,TRBV11-2,TRBJ2-7,-,CASSENSRDYEQYF,TGTGCCAGCAGCGAAAATAGTAGGGATTACGAGCAGTACTTC
-,TRBV5-1,TRBJ2-1,-,CASSLEVVFGNEQFF,TGCGCCAGCAGCTTGGAGGTGGTCTTCGGAAATGAGCAGTTCTTC
few,TRBV6-5,TRBJ2-3,TRBD2,CATSLGGSGRYAYF,TGTGCCACCAGCCTCGGGGGAAGCGGGAGATACGCGTATTTT
-,TRBV27,TRBJ2-7,-,CASSLSQGWDEQYF,TGTGCCAGCAGTTTATCCCAGGGTTGGGACGAGCAGTACTTC
-,TRBV9,TRBJ2-5,-,CASSATLYQETQYF,TGTGCCAGCAGCGCAACACTGTACCAAGAGACCCAGTACTTC
few,TRBV3-1,TRBJ1-6,-,CASSQVSDANSPLHF,TGTGCCAGCAGCCAAGTCTCGGACGCCAATTCACCCCTCCACTTT
-,TRBV13,TRBJ2-7,-,CASSSEVQNEQYF,TGTGCCAGCAGCTCAGAGGTCCAGAACGAGCAGTACTTC
-,TRBV14,TRBJ1-1,-,CASGLPIDVWNTEAFF,TGTGCCAGCGGCCTCCCGATTGATGTTTGGAACACTGAAGCTTTCTTT
few,TRBV20-1,TRBJ2-5,-,CSATGTGRETQYF,TGCAGTGCTACAGGGACGGGTAGGGAGACCCAGTACTTC
few,TRBV12-3/TRBV12-4,TRBJ2-1,-,CASSPYGGAQFF,TGTGCCAGCAGCCCTTACGGAGGCGCGCAGTTCTTC